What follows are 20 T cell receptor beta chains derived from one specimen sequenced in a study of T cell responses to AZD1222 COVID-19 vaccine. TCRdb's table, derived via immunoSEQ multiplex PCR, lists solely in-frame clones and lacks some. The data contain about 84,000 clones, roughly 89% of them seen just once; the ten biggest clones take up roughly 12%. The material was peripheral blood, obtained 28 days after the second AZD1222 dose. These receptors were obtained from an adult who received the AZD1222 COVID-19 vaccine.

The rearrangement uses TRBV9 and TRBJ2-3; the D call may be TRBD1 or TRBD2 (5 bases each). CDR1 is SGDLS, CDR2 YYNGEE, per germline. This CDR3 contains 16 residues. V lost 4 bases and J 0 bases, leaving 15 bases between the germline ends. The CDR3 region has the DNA TGTGCCAGCAGCCCCGAGAGTGGGGGTAGCACAGATACGCAGTATTTT. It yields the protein CASSPESGGSTDTQYF.

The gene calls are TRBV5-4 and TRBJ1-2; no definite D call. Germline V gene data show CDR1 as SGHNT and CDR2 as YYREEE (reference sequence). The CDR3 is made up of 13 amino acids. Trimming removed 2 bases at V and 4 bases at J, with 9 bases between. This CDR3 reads CASSFVWAYGYTF. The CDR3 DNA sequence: TGTGCCAGCAGCTTTGTTTGGGCCTATGGCTACACCTTC.

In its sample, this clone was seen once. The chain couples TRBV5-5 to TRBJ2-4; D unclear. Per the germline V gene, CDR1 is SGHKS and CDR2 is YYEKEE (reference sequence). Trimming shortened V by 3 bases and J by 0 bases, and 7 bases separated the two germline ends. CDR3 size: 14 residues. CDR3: CASSSMLAKNIQYF. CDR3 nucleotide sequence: TGTGCCAGCAGCTCCATGCTAGCCAAAAACATTCAGTACTTC.

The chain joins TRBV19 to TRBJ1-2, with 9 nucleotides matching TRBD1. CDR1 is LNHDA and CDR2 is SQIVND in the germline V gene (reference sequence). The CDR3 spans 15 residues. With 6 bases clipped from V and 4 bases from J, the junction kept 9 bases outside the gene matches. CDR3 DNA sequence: TGTGCCAGTAGCCCCCAACCGGGACAGGGCTATGGCTACACCTTC. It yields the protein CASSPQPGQGYGYTF.

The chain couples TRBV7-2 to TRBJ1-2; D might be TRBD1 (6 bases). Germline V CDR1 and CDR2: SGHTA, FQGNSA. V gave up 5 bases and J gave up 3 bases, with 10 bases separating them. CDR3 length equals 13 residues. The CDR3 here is CASSLRQDYGYTF. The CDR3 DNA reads TGTGCCAGCAGCCTAAGACAGGACTATGGCTACACCTTC. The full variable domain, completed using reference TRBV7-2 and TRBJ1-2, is GAGVSQSPSNKVTEKGKDVELRCDPISGHTALYWYRQSLGQGLEFLIYFQGNSAPDKSGLPSDRFSAERTGGSVSTLTIQRTQQEDSAVYLCASSLRQDYGYTFGSGTRLTVV.

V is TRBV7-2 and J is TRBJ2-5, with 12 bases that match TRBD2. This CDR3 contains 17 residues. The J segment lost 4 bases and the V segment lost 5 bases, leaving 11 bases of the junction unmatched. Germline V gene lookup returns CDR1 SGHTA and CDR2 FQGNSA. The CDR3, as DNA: TGTGCCAGCAGCCCCCCTAGCGGGGGGGCAAAGGGAGAGACCCAGTACTTC. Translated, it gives CASSPPSGGAKGETQYF. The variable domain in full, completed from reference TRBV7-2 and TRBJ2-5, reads GAGVSQSPSNKVTEKGKDVELRCDPISGHTALYWYRQSLGQGLEFLIYFQGNSAPDKSGLPSDRFSAERTGGSVSTLTIQRTQQEDSAVYLCASSPPSGGAKGETQYFGPGTRLLVL.

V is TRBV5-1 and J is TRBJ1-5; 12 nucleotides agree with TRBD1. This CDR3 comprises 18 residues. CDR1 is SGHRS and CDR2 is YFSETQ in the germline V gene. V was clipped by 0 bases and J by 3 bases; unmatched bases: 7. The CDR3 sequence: CASSLERDRGLPNQPQHF. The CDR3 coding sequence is TGCGCCAGCAGCTTGGAACGGGACAGGGGGCTCCCCAATCAGCCCCAGCATTTT.

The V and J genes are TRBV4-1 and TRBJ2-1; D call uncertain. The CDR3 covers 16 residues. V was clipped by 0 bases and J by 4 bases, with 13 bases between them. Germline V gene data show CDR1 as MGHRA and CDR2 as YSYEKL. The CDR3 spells CASSQDVPRLYNEQFF. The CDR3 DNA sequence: TGCGCCAGCAGCCAAGATGTACCCCGCCTATACAATGAGCAGTTCTTC.

The CDR3 reads CASNRGQSGNTEAFF. The DNA for the CDR3 is TGTGCCAGCAATCGGGGACAGTCGGGGAACACTGAAGCTTTCTTT. V is TRBV27 and J is TRBJ1-1; 7 nucleotides match TRBD1. The ends lost 7 bases at V and 1 base at J; junction bases unmatched: 9. CDR3 length equals 15 residues. Germline loops: CDR1 MNHEY, CDR2 SMNVEV (reference sequence).

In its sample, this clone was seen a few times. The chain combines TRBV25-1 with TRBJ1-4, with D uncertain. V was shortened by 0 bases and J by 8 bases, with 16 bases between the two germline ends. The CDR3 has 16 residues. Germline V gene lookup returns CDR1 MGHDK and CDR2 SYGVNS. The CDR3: CASSEYRPGNSEKLFF. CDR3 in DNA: TGTGCCAGCAGTGAATATCGTCCGGGGAATAGCGAAAAACTGTTTTTT.

DNA of the CDR3: TGTGCCAGTAGTAAGGGGACAAATTTCCTCTACGAGCAGTACTTC. It codes for CASSKGTNFLYEQYF. The chain has TRBV19 and TRBJ2-7, with D possibly matching TRBD1 (6 bases). The V gene's germline CDR1 is LNHDA and CDR2 SQIVND (reference sequence). The CDR3 extends over 15 amino acids. The V end was cut by 4 bases, the J end by 3 bases, with 16 bases between.

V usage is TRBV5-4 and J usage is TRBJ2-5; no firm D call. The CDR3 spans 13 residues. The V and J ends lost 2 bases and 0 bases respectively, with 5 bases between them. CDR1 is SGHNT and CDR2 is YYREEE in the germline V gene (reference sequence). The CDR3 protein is CASSFGNQETQYF. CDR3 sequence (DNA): TGTGCCAGCAGCTTTGGGAACCAAGAGACCCAGTACTTC.

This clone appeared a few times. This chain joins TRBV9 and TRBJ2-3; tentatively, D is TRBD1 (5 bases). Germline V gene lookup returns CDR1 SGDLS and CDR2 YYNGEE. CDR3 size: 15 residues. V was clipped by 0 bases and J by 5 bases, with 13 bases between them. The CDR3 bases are TGTGCCAGCAGCGTAGTTGGGCAGGGCCAAGATACGCAGTATTTT. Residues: CASSVVGQGQDTQYF.

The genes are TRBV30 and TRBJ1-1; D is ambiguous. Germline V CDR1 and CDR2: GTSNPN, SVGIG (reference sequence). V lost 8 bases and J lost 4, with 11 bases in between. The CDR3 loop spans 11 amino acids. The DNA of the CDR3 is TGTGCCCCAACTTTTGTCACTGAAGCTTTCTTT. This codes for CAPTFVTEAFF.

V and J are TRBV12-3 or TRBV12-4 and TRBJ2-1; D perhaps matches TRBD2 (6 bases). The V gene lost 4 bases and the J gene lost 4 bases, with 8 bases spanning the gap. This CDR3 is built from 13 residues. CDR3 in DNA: TGTGCCAGCAGTTACCGGGAGTACAATGAGCAGTTCTTC. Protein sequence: CASSYREYNEQFF.

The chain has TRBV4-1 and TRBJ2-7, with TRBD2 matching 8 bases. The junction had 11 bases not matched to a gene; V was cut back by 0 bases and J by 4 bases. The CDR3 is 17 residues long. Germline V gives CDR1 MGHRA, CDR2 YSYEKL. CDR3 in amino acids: CASSQEGLSGGRYEQYF. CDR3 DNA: TGCGCCAGCAGCCAAGAAGGGTTGAGCGGGGGTAGGTACGAGCAGTACTTC.

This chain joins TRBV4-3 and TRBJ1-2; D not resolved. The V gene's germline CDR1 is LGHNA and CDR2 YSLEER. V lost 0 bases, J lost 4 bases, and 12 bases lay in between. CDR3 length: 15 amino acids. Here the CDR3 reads CASSQDRVGSYGYTF. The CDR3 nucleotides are TGCGCCAGCAGCCAAGATCGGGTAGGCTCCTATGGCTACACCTTC.

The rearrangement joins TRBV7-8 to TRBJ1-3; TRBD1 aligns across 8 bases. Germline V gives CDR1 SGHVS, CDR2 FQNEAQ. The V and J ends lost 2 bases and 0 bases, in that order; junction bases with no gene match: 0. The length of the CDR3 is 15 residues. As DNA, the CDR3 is TGTGCCAGCAGCTTAACAGGGGGCTCTGGAAACACCATATATTTT. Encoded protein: CASSLTGGSGNTIYF.

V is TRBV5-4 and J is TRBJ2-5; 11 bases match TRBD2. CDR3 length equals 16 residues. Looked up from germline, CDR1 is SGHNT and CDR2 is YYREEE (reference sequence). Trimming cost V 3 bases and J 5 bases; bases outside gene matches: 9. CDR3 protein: CASSSPSGGPVETQYF. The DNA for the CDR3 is TGTGCCAGCAGCTCACCTAGCGGGGGGCCGGTGGAGACCCAGTACTTC.

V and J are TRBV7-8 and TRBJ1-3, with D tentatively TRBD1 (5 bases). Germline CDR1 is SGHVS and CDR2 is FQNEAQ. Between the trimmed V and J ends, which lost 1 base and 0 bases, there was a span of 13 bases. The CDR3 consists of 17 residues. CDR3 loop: CASSLVWDRLSGNTIYF. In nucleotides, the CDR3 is TGTGCCAGCAGCTTAGTTTGGGACCGCCTCTCTGGAAACACCATATATTTT.